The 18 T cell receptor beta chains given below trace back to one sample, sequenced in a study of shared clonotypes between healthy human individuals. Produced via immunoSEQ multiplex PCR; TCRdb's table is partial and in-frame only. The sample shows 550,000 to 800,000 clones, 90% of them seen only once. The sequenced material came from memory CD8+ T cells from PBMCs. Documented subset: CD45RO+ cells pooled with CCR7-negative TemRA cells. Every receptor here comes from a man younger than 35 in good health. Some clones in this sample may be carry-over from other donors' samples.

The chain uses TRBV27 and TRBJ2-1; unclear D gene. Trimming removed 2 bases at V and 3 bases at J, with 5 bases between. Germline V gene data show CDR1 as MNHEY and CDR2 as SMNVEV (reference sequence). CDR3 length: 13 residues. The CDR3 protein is CASSLMDYNEQFF. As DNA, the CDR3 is TGTGCCAGCAGTTTAATGGACTACAATGAGCAGTTCTTC.

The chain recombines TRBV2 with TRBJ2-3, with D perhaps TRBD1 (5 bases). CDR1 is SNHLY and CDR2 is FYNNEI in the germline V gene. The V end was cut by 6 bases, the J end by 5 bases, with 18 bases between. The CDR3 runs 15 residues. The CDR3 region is CASRGPPGRVDTQYF. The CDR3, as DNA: TGTGCCAGCAGGGGGCCCCCAGGGCGAGTAGATACGCAGTATTTT.

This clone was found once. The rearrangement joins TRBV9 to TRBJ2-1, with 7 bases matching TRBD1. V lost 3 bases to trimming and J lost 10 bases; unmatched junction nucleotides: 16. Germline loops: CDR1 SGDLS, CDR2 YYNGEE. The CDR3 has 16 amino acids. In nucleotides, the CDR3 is TGTGCCAGCAGCGGTACACTGGGAACGACAGGGATAGAGCAGTTCTTC. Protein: CASSGTLGTTGIEQFF.

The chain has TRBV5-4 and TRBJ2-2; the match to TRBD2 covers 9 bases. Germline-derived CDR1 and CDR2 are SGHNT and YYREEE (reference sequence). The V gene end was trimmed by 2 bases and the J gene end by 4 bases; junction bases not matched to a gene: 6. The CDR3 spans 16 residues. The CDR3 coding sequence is TGTGCCAGCAGCTTAAAGCGGGAGGTGGGCACCGGGGAGCTGTTTTTT. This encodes CASSLKREVGTGELFF.

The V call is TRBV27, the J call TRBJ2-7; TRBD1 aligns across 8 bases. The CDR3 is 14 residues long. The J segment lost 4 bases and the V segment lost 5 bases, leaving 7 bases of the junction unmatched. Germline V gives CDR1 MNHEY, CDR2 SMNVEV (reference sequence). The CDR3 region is CASSTGTGAYEQYF. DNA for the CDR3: TGTGCCAGCAGTACGGGGACAGGAGCGTACGAGCAGTACTTC.

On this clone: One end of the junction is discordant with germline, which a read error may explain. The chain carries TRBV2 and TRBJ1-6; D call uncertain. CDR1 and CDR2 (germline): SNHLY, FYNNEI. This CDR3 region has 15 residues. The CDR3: CASCDVYTYNSPLHF. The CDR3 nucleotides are TGTGCCAGCTGTGATGTGTACACCTATAATTCACCCCTCCACTTT.

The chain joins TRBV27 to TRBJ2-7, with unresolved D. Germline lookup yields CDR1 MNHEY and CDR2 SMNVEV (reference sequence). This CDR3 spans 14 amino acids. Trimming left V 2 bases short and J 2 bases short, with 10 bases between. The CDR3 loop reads CASSLRVSTYEQYF. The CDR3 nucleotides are TGTGCCAGCAGTTTAAGGGTCAGTACCTACGAGCAGTACTTC.

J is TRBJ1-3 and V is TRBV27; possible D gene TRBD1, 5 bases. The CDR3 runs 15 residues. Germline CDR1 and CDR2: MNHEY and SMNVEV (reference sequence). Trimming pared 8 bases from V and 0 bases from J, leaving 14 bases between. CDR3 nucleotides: TGTGCCAGCGGCTACAGGCCCGGCTCTGGAAACACCATATATTTT. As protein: CASGYRPGSGNTIYF.

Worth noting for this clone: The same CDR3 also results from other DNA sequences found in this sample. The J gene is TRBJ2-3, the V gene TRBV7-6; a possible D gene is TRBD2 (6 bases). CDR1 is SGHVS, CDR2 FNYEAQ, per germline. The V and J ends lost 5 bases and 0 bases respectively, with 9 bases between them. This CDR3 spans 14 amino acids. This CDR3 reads CASSRSGSTDTQYF. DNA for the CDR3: TGTGCCAGCAGCCGCAGCGGGAGCACAGATACGCAGTATTTT.

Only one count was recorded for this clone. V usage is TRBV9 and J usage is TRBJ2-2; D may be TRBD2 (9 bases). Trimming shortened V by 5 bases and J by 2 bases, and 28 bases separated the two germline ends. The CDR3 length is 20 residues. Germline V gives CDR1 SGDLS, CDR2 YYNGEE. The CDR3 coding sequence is TGTGCCAGCAGTCTCCCAGGGGGCGCGGCGGGAGGGCCCAACACCGGGGAGCTGTTTTTT. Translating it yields CASSLPGGAAGGPNTGELFF.

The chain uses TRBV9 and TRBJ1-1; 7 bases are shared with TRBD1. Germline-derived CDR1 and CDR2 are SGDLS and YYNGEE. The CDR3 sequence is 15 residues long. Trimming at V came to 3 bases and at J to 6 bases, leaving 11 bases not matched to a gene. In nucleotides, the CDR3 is TGTGCCAGCAGCGGGCAGGGGGGACTCGGGGCTGAAGCTTTCTTT. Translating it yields CASSGQGGLGAEAFF. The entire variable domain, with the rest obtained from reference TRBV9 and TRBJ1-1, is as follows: DSGVTQTPKHLITATGQRVTLRCSPRSGDLSVYWYQQSLDQGLQFLIQYYNGEERAKGNILERFSAQQFPDLHSELNLSSLELGDSALYFCASSGQGGLGAEAFFGQGTRLTVV.

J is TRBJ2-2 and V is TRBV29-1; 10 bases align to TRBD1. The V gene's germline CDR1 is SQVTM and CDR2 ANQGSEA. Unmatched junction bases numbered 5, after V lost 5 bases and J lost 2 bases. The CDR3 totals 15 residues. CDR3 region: CSVFGTGVNTGELFF. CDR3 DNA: TGCAGCGTTTTTGGGACAGGGGTAAACACCGGGGAGCTGTTTTTT.

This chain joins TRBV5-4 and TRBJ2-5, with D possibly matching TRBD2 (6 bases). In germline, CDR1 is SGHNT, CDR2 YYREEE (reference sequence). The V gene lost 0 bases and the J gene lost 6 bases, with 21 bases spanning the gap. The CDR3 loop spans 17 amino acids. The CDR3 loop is CASSLARFGSRLQTQYF. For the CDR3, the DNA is TGTGCCAGCAGCTTGGCCCGGTTCGGGAGCCGCCTGCAGACCCAGTACTTC.

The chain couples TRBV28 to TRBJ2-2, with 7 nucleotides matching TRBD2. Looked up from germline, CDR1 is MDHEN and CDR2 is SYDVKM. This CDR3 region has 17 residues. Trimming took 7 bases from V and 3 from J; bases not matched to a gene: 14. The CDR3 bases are TGTGCCAGCATCCAGGACCTAGCGGATTATTACACCGGGGAGCTGTTTTTT. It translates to CASIQDLADYYTGELFF.

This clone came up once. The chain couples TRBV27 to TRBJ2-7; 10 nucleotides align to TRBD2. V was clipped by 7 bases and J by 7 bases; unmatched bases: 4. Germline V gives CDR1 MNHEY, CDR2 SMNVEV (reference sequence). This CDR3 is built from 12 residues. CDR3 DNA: TGTGCCAGCATGGGACTAGCGAGTGAGCAGTACTTC. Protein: CASMGLASEQYF.

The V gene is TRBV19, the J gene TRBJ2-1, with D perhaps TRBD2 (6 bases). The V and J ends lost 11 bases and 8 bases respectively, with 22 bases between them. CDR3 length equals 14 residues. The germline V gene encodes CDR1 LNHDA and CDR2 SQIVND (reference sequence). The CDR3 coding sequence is TGTGCCTCAGGGCTTCGGGGAGGACTGGATGAGCAGTTCTTC. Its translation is CASGLRGGLDEQFF.

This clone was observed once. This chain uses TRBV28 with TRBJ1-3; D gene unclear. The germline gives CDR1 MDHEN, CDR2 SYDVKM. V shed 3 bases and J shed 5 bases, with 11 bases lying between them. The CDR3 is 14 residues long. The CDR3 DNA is TGTGCCAGCAGTTTGGAGTTATTTAGAAACACCATATATTTT. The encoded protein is CASSLELFRNTIYF.

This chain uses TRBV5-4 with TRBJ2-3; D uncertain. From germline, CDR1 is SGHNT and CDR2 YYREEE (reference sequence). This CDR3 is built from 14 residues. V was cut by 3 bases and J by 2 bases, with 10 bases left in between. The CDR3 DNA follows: TGTGCCAGCAGCTCGGATGGCGCCACAGATACGCAGTATTTT. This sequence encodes CASSSDGATDTQYF.